This TCR beta chain is from a study of PD-1 blockade in classical Hodgkin lymphoma. Assay used: immunoSEQ multiplex PCR; TCRdb lists only in-frame clones, some missing. This table has 15,000 or so clones, 86% appearing once. Each patient's relapse followed autologous stem cell transplantation, and brentuximab vedotin exposure varied. Complete response, partial response or progressive disease was each patient's best response. The V gene lost 4 bases and the J gene lost 13 bases, with 19 bases spanning the gap. The CDR3 has 13 amino acids. Germline CDR1 and CDR2: SNHLY and FYNNEI. The clonotype was recovered from a human donor with classical Hodgkin lymphoma. The sample in question was peripheral blood mononuclear cells (PBMCs), obtained at baseline. The chain recombines TRBV2 with TRBJ1-2; D unresolved. DNA of the CDR3: TGTGCCAGCAGTGGCCTTCTGGGAATGTTATTCACCTTC. This translates into CASSGLLGMLFTF. Looking up the rest from reference TRBV2 and TRBJ1-2 gives the full variable domain: EPEVTQTPSHQVTQMGQEVILRCVPISNHLYFYWYRQILGQKVEFLVSFYNNEISEKSEIFDDQFSVERPDGSNFTLKIRSTKLEDSAMYFCASSGLLGMLFTFGSGTRLTVV.